This is a list of T cell receptor beta chains from one sample in a study of blood T cell repertoires in COVID-19. Some clones are missing from TCRdb's copy, which holds only in-frame ones; the method was immunoSEQ multiplex PCR. The data contain hundreds of thousands of clones, around 82% of them singletons. The sequenced material came from PBMCs or T cells enriched from blood (not recorded which). The receptor set was obtained from a woman aged 40-49 years with acute COVID-19. Each CDR3 is given with its conserved first and last residue. Each record gives: V gene, J gene, clone size, CDR3 length, D gene, CDR3 DNA, CDR3 protein. A D gene is named only where the DNA matches it firmly. Some rows have no size entry. The others give once, few or many, or a class for an expanded clone.

>TRBV11-2|TRBJ1-2|NA|12|NA
TGTGCCAGCGCAGGTATAAACTATGGCTACACCTTC
CASAGINYGYTF
>TRBV7-7|TRBJ1-3|NA|15|TRBD1
TGTGCTAGCAGCTTAGGGACAGGGTCTGGAAACACCATATATTTT
CASSLGTGSGNTIYF
>TRBV18|TRBJ1-1|NA|15|TRBD1
TGTGCCAGCTCACAGCGGTCACAGGGGGACACTGAAGCTTTCTTT
CASSQRSQGDTEAFF
>TRBV9|TRBJ1-3|few|15|TRBD1
TGTGCCAGCAGTGGAGGGGGCGAAAGTGGAAACACCATATATTTT
CASSGGGESGNTIYF
>TRBV2|TRBJ1-5|NA|13|NA
TGTGCCAGCAGTGGGGAGGGCAATCAGCCCCAGCATTTT
CASSGEGNQPQHF
>TRBV30|TRBJ2-5|NA|13|NA
TGTGCCTGGAGTGTCGGGGTTGCCGAGACCCAGTACTTC
CAWSVGVAETQYF
>TRBV28|TRBJ1-4|NA|13|NA
TGTGCCTCTCAAGACAGGAGCAATGAAAAACTGTTTTTT
CASQDRSNEKLFF
>TRBV29-1|TRBJ2-3|NA|14|TRBD2
TGCAGCGTCCAAGGACTAGTTAGCACAGATACGCAGTATTTT
CSVQGLVSTDTQYF
>TRBV6-6|TRBJ2-1|once|16|TRBD2
TGTGCCAGCACCTACGGCGCTAGCGGGGGTTACAATGAGCAGTTCTTC
CASTYGASGGYNEQFF
>TRBV3-1/TRBV3-2|TRBJ1-1|NA|14|TRBD1
TGTGCCAGCCGGGACAGGGGCCTGAACACTGAAGCTTTCTTT
CASRDRGLNTEAFF
>TRBV12-3/TRBV12-4|TRBJ1-2|NA|13|NA
TGTGCCAGCAGTTTTGGGGGGGAGGATGGCTACACCTTC
CASSFGGEDGYTF
>TRBV27|TRBJ2-1|NA|15|TRBD1
TGTGCCAGCAGTCAATACCGGGACAGTCGGAATGAGCAGTTCTTC
CASSQYRDSRNEQFF
>TRBV28|TRBJ2-7|once|13|NA
TGTGCCAGCAAAGGGACGGGGAGGTACGAGCAGTACTTC
CASKGTGRYEQYF
>TRBV28|TRBJ2-7|NA|15|NA
TGTGCCAGCTGGAGGGGAAAGGGTGGTTTCTACGAGCAGTACTTC
CASWRGKGGFYEQYF
>TRBV9|TRBJ2-7|NA|17|NA
TGTGCCAGCAGCCCATCGGTGGGAGGGACAAGTTCCTACGAGCAGTACTTC
CASSPSVGGTSSYEQYF